The source of this T cell receptor beta chain is a study of T-cell memory formation after mild COVID-19. At the level of the study: Most TCR clusters belonged to a single donor.

Study-level results: The main location of contracting CD4+ clones was CM and EM, and that of contracting CD8+ clones was EMRA.

Notes on this clonotype: Antigen unknown.

One entry per CDR3 protein results from TCRdb running MiXCR on the 5' RACE reads. The table has some 340,000 distinct CDR3 sequences, over 10% seen once. The germline gives CDR1 SGHVS, CDR2 FNYEAQ. After removal of 2 bases from V and 4 bases from J, the junction contained 7 bases not matched to a gene. CDR3 length equals 17 residues. J is TRBJ2-1 and V is TRBV7-6, with 11 bases aligning to TRBD2. The sequence came from a man aged 18 to 29 who had mild COVID-19 (a few samples of this study predate the infection). Cell type and time point are not known. Sequences were obtained from PBMCs or a T cell subset sorted from them (not recorded which). The CDR3 nucleotides are TGTGCCAGCAGCTTACAGACTAGCGGGGTCGTGTACAATGAGCAGTTCTTC. This sequence encodes CASSLQTSGVVYNEQFF.